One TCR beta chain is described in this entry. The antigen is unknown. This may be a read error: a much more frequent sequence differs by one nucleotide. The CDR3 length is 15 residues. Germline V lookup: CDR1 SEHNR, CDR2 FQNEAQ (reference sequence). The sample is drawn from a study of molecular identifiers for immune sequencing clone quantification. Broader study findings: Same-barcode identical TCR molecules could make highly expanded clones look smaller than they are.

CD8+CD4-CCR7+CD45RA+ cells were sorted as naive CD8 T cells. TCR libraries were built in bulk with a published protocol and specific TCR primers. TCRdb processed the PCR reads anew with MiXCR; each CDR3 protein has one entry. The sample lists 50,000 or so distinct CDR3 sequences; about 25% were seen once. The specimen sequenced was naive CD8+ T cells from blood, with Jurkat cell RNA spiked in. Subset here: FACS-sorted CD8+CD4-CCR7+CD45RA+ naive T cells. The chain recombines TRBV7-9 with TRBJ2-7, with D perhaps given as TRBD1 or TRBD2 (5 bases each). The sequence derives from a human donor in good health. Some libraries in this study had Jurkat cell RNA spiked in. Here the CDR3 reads CASSFRAGSSYKQYF. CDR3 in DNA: TGTGCCAGCAGCTTTAGGGCAGGGAGCTCCTACAAGCAGTACTTC.